Many counts were recorded for the clone carrying this T cell receptor beta chain. Its target is not known. Germline CDR1 SGHTA, CDR2 FQGNSA. The CDR3 has 15 amino acids. After removal of 10 bases from V and 1 base from J, the junction contained 9 bases not matched to a gene. The time point here: patch test 2, 6 weeks after DPC sensitization. The treatment here: therapeutic diphenylcyclopropenone sensitization with weekly scalp DPC. The record originates from a study of human T cells and chemical hapten exposure. Overall study findings and caveats: The number of TCRs above 1 in 1000 frequency did not change after DPC sensitization.

A single record per CDR3 protein comes from TCRdb applying MiXCR to the RACE reads. The sample includes approximately 97,000 distinct CDR3 sequences, roughly 10% of them seen just once. This specimen consisted of whole blood, obtained in connection with sensitization to the hapten diphenylcyclopropenone (DPC). This sequence originates from a middle-aged woman with alopecia areata. Some clones in this sample may be carry-over from other donors' samples. J is TRBJ2-1 and V is TRBV7-2, with 8 bases matching TRBD2. The CDR3 DNA reads as TGTGCCAACTCGATGTTAGCGGGGTCCTACAATGAGCAGTTCTTC. It yields the protein CANSMLAGSYNEQFF.